The clone carrying this T cell receptor (beta chain) was counted a few times. Its antigen is undetermined. The data belong to a study of PD-L1 blockade in urothelial cancer. Turning to the study itself: A median blood sample held roughly 150,000 T cells and 75,000 to 85,000 unique TCRs. General study points: Expansion of tumor-associated blood clones at 3 weeks was greater in durable-benefit patients.

Pretreatment and on-treatment blood mononuclear cell samples were taken, totaling between 1 and 8 time points per patient. Trimming removed 7 bases from V and 2 bases from J, with 14 bases in between. The length of the CDR3 is 13 residues. Germline V gene lookup returns CDR1 SQVTM and CDR2 ANQGSEA. Measured with immunoSEQ multiplex PCR; TCRdb has only the in-frame clones, and not every one. The sample carries about 69,000 clones, around nine tenths recorded once. The TCR comes from a man between 60 and 75 years old with urothelial cancer. The chain uses TRBV29-1 and TRBJ1-1, with D unresolved. Material: PBMCs, obtained around atezolizumab (anti-PD-L1) treatment. The CDR3 nucleotides read TGCAGCGCAACATCTCCCATAAACACTGAAGCTTTCTTT. Its translation: CSATSPINTEAFF.